This T cell receptor beta chain was sequenced during a study of OX40 agonist ivuxolimab in advanced cancers. Germline assignment: CDR1 MNHNS and CDR2 SASEGT. Trimming removed 8 bases from V and 0 bases from J, with 14 bases in between. The CDR3 has 15 residues. Clones were read by immunoSEQ multiplex PCR, and TCRdb kept only the in-frame ones, dropping some. Among around 77,000 clones listed, 60% to 80% were seen once. The receptor was derived from an adult with an advanced solid tumor such as melanoma, head and neck, liver or kidney cancer. The specimen comprised CD4+ or CD8+ T cells sorted from blood, sampled in a trial of the OX40 agonist ivuxolimab. This chain links TRBV6-1 with TRBJ1-5, with D unclear. The DNA of the CDR3 is TGTGCCAGCTGTTTTGACCGGAATAGCAATCAGCCCCAGCATTTT. Amino acids: CASCFDRNSNQPQHF.